The entry that follows covers one TCR beta chain sequence. Trimming cost V 4 bases and J 1 base, with 14 bases left between them. The CDR3 loop spans 15 amino acids. Germline V gives CDR1 GTSNPN, CDR2 SVGIG (reference sequence). Here immunoSEQ multiplex PCR was the method, and the copy in TCRdb shows in-frame clones only, minus some. The data show hundreds of thousands of clones, about three quarters seen once. This entry comes from a study of shared clonotypes between healthy human individuals. Sequencing was carried out using memory CD4+ T cells sorted from blood. Sample subset: CD45RA-negative fraction. The clonotype comes from a woman in her twenties or thirties in good health. The chain couples TRBV30 to TRBJ1-5; no firm D call. CDR3 amino acids: CAWTSSRMSNQPQHF. The CDR3 DNA follows: TGTGCCTGGACCTCCTCACGTATGAGCAATCAGCCCCAGCATTTT.